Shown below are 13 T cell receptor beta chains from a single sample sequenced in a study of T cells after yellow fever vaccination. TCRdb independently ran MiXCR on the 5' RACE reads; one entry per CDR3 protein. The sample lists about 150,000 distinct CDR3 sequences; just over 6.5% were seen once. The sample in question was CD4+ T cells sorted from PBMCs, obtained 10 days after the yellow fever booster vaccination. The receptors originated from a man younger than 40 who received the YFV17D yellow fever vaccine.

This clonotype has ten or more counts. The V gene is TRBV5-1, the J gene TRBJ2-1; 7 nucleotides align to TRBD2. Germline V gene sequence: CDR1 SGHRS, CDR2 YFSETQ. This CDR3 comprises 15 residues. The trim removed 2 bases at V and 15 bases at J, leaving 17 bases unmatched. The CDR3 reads CASSLESHGGLIPFF. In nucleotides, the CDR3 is TGCGCCAGCAGCTTAGAAAGTCATGGGGGACTAATTCCGTTCTTC.

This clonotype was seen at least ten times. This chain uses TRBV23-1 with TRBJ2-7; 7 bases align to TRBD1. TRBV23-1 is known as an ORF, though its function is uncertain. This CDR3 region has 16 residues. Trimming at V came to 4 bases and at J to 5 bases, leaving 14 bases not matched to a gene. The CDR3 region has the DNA TGCGCCAGCAGTCCCCCCTGGACAGGAAATAACGACGAGCAGTACTTC. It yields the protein CASSPPWTGNNDEQYF.

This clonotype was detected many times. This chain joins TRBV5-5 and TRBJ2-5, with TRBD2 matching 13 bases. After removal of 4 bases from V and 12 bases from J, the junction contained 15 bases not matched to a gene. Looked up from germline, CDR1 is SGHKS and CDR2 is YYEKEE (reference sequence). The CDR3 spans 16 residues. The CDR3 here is CASSARPGTSGAAEYF. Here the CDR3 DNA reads TGTGCCAGCAGCGCCCGCCCCGGGACTAGCGGGGCGGCCGAGTACTTC.

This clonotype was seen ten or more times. In nucleotides, the CDR3 is TGTGCCAGCTCACCGGGGACAGGCGATGGGAGCAATCAGCCCCAGCATTTT. It is translated as CASSPGTGDGSNQPQHF. V usage is TRBV18 and J usage is TRBJ1-5, with 8 bases aligning to TRBD1. The CDR3 has 17 residues. The germline gives CDR1 KGHSH, CDR2 LQKENI. J lost 1 base, V lost 3 bases, and 8 bases had no gene match.

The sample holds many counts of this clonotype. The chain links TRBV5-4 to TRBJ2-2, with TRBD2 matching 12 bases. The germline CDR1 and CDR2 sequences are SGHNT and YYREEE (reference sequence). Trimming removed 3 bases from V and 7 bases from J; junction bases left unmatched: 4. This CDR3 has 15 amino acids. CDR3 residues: CASSSGLAGIGELFF. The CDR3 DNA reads TGTGCCAGCAGCTCGGGACTAGCGGGCATCGGGGAGCTGTTTTTT.

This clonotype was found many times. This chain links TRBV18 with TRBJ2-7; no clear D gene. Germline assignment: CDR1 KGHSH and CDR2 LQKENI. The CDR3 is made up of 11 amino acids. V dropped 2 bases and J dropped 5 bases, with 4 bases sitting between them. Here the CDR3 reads CASSPSNEQYF. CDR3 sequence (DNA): TGTGCCAGCTCACCATCCAACGAGCAGTACTTC.

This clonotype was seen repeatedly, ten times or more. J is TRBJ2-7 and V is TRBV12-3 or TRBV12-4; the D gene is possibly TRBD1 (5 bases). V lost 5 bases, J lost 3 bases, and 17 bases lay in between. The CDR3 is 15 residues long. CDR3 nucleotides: TGTGCCAGCAGTGGGGCAGTCTCTTTAGGCTACGAGCAGTACTTC. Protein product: CASSGAVSLGYEQYF.

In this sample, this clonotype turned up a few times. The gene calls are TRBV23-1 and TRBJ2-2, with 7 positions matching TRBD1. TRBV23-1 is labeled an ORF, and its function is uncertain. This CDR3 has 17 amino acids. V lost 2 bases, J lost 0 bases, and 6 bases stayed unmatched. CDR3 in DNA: TGCGCCAGCAGTCAACCCGGACAGGTTACGAACACCGGGGAGCTGTTTTTT. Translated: CASSQPGQVTNTGELFF.

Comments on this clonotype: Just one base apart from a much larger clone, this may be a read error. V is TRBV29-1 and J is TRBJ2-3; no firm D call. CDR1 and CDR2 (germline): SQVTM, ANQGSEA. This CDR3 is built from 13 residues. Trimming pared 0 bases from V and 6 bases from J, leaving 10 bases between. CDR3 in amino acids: CSVEDQEADTQYF. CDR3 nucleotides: TGCAGCGTTGAAGATCAAGAGGCCGATACGCAGTATTTT.

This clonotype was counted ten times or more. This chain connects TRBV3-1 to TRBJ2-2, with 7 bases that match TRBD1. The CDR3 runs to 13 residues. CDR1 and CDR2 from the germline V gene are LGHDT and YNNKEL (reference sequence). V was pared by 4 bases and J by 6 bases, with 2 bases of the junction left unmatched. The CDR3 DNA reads TGTGCCAGCAGCCCGGGACAGCCCGGGGAGCTGTTTTTT. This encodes CASSPGQPGELFF.

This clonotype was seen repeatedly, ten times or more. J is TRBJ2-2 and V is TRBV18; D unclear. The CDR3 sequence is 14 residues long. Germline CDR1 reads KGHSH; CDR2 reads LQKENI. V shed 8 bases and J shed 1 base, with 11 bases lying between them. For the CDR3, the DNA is TGTGCCAGCCAACCCCCAGAGAACACCGGGGAGCTGTTTTTT. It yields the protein CASQPPENTGELFF.

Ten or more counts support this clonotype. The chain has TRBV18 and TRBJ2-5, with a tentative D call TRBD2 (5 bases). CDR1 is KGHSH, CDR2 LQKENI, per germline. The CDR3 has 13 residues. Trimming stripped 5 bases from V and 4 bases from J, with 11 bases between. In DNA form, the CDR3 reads TGTGCCAGCTCAAGGGCCCGGGGAGAGACCCAGTACTTC. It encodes CASSRARGETQYF.

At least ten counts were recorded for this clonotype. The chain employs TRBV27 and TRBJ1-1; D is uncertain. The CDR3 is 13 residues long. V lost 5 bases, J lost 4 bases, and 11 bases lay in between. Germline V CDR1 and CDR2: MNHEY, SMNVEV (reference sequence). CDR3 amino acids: CASSGPGSTEAFF. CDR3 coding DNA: TGTGCCAGCAGTGGTCCGGGGTCCACTGAAGCTTTCTTT.